This T cell receptor beta chain was recorded in a study of OX40 agonist ivuxolimab in advanced cancers. General study points: Averaged across samples, CD8+ T cells carried more expanded clones than CD4+ did. In the 0.1 to 3.0 mg/kg range, CD4+ and CD8+ blood T cells had expanded clonally by week 6.

Clones were sequenced by immunoSEQ multiplex PCR, and TCRdb holds only the in-frame ones, with some missing. The sample records 75,000 to 100,000 clones, approximately 80% being singletons. Peripheral blood came from all dose cohorts at three timepoints. The CDR3 extends over 15 amino acids. Trimming left V 0 bases short and J 0 bases short, with 9 bases between. Germline V gene data show CDR1 as MNHEY and CDR2 as SMNVEV (reference sequence). A word on this clone: Its target is unknown.

This receptor was obtained from an adult with an advanced solid tumor such as melanoma, head and neck, liver or kidney cancer. The specimen comprised CD4+ or CD8+ T cells sorted from blood, sampled in a trial of the OX40 agonist ivuxolimab. The chain joins TRBV27 to TRBJ2-7; no reliable D call. In DNA, the CDR3 is TGTGCCAGCAGTTTATCAAGGGAATCCTCCTACGAGCAGTACTTC. This sequence encodes CASSLSRESSYEQYF.